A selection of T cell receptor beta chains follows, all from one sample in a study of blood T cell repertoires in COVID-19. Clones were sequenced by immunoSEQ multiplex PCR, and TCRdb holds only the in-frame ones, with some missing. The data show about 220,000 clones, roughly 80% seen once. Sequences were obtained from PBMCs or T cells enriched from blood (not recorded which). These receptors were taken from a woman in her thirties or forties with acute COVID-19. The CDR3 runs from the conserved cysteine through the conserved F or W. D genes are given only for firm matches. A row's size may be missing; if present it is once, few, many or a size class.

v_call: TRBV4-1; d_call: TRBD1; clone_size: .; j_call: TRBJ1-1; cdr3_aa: CASSNIVGQGNTEAFF; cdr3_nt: TGCGCCAGCAGCAATATAGTGGGACAGGGGAACACTGAAGCTTTCTTT
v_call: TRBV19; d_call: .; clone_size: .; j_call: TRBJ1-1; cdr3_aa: CASSFTRNTEAFF; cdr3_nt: TGTGCCAGTAGTTTCACACGGAACACTGAAGCTTTCTTT
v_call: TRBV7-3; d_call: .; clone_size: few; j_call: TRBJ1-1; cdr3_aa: CASSSDKDTEAFF; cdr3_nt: TGTGCCAGCAGCTCGGACAAGGACACTGAAGCTTTCTTT
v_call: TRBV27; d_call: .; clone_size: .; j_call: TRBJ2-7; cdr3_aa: CASSSKNYEQYF; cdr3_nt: TGTGCCAGCAGTTCCAAAAACTACGAGCAGTACTTC
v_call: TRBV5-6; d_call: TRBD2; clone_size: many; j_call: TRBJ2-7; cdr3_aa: CASRRTSGGAYEQYF; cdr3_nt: TGTGCCAGCAGGCGGACTAGCGGGGGGGCCTACGAGCAGTACTTC
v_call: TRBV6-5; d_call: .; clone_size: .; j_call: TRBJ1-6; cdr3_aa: CASAQVVENNSPLHF; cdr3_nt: TGTGCCAGCGCCCAAGTGGTGGAGAATAATTCACCCCTCCACTTT
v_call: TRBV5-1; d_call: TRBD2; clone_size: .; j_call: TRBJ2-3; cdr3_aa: CASTTSGTTRRGADTQYF; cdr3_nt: TGCGCCAGCACCACTAGCGGAACTACCAGAAGGGGGGCAGATACGCAGTATTTT
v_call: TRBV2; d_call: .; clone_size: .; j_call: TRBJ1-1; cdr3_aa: CASSTQEGIEAFF; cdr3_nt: TGTGCCAGCAGTACCCAAGAGGGTATTGAAGCTTTCTTT
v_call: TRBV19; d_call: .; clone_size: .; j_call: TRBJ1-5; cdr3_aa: CASTTTGTSNQPQHF; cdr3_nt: TGTGCCAGTACTACTACCGGGACATCTAATCAGCCCCAGCATTTT
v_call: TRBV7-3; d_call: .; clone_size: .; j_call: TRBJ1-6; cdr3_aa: CASSLQGGGFPLHF; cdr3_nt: TGTGCCAGCAGCTTACAGGGAGGCGGCTTCCCCCTCCACTTT
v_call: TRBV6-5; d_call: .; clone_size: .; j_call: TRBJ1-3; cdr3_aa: CASSYGPRGNTIYF; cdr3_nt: TGTGCCAGCAGTTACGGGCCCCGGGGAAACACCATATATTTT
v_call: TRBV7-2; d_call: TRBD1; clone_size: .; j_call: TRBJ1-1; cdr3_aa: CASSFGQANTEAFF; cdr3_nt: TGTGCCAGCAGCTTTGGACAGGCTAACACTGAAGCTTTCTTT
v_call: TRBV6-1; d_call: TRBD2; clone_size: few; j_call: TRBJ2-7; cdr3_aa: CASSVGIAGAPYEQYF; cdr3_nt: TGTGCCAGCAGTGTCGGGATAGCGGGGGCTCCCTACGAGCAGTACTTC
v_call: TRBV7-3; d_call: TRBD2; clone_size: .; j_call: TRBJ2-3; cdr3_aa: CASSLNGGASTDTQYF; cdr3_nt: TGTGCCAGCAGCTTGAACGGGGGGGCTAGCACAGATACGCAGTATTTT
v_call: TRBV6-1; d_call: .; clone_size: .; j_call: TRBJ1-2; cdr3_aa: CASSDNNYGYTF; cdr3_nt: TGTGCCAGCAGTGACAATAACTATGGCTACACCTTC
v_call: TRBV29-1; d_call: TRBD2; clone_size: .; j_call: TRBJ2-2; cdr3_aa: CSVEGGRNTGELFF; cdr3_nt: TGCAGCGTTGAGGGCGGGAGGAACACCGGGGAGCTGTTTTTT
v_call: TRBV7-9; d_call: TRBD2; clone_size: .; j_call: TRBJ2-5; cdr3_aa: CASSLGLAGPYQETQYF; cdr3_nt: TGTGCCAGCAGCTTAGGACTAGCGGGTCCGTACCAAGAGACCCAGTACTTC
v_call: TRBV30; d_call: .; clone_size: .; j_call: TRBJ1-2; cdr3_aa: CASGVFNYGYTF; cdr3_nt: TGTGCCTCCGGGGTTTTTAACTATGGCTACACCTTC
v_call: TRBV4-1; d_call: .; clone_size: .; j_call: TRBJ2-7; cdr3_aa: CASSSDRTYEQYF; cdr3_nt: TGCGCCAGCAGCTCCGACAGAACTTACGAGCAGTACTTC
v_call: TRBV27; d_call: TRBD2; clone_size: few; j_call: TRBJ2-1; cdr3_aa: CASSFRTSGRIGSYNEQFF; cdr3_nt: TGTGCCAGCAGTTTCCGGACTAGCGGGAGGATTGGCTCCTACAATGAGCAGTTCTTC
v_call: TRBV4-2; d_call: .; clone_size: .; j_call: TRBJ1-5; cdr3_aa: CASSQDLGRGYNQPQHF; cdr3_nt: TGTGCCAGCAGCCAGGACCTTGGAAGGGGGTACAATCAGCCCCAGCATTTT
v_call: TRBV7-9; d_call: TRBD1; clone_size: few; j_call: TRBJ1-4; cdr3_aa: CASSLARGQGINEKLFF; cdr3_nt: TGTGCCAGCAGCTTAGCGAGGGGGCAGGGCATTAATGAAAAACTGTTTTTT
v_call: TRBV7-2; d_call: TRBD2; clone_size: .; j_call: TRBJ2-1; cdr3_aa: CASSLSGRYNEQFF; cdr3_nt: TGTGCCAGCAGCCTTAGCGGGAGATACAATGAGCAGTTCTTC
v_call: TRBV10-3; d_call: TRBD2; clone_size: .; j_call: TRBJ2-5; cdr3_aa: CAISDPTSGSETQYF; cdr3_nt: TGTGCCATCAGTGATCCGACTAGCGGGAGTGAGACCCAGTACTTC
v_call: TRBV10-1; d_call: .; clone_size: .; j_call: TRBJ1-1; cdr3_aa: CASSVPEGENTEAFF; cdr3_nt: TGCGCCAGCAGTGTACCGGAAGGGGAGAACACTGAAGCTTTCTTT
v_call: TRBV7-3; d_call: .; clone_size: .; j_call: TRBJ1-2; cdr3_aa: CASSSSGDGGLSNGYTF; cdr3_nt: TGTGCCAGCAGCTCCTCGGGGGACGGAGGTTTAAGTAATGGCTACACCTTC
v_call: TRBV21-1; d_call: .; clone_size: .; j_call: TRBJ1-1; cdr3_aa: CASSKGQKNTEAFF; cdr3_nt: TGTGCCAGCAGCAAGGGACAGAAGAACACTGAAGCTTTCTTT
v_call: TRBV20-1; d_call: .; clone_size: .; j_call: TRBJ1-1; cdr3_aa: CSASSGVVSEAFF; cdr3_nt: TGCAGTGCTAGTTCAGGGGTAGTCTCTGAAGCTTTCTTT
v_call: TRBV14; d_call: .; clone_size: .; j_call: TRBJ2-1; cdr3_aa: CASSQEQVNEQFF; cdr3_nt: TGTGCCAGCAGCCAGGAACAGGTCAATGAGCAGTTCTTC
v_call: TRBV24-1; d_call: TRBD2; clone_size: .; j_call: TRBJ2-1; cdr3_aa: CATSDLGLAEAGEQFF; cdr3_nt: TGTGCCACCAGTGACCTAGGACTAGCGGAAGCGGGTGAGCAGTTCTTC
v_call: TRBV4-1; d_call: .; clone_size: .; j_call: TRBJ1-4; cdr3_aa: CASSRGGRTNEKLFF; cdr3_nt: TGCGCCAGCAGCCGCGGGGGGAGGACTAATGAAAAACTGTTTTTT
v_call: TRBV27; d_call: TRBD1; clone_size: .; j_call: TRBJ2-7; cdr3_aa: CASSLVGTGGLEQYF; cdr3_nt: TGTGCCAGCAGTTTAGTAGGGACAGGGGGTCTCGAGCAGTACTTC
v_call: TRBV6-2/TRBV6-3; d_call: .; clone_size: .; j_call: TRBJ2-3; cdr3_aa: CASSRVVGTDTQYF; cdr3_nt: TGTGCCAGCAGCCGAGTTGTCGGCACAGATACGCAGTATTTT
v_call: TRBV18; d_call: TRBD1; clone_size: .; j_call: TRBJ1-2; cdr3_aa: CASSQSRPGQGDNYGYTF; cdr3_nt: TGTGCCAGCTCACAGTCCCGCCCGGGACAGGGGGATAACTATGGCTACACCTTC
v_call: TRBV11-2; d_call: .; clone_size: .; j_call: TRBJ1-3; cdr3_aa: CASSSHSGNTIYF; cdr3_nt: TGTGCCAGCAGCTCCCATTCTGGAAACACCATATATTTT
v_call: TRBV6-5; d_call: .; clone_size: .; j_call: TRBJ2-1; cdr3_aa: CASSLREGGEQFF; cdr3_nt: TGTGCCAGCAGCCTCCGAGAGGGCGGGGAGCAGTTCTTC
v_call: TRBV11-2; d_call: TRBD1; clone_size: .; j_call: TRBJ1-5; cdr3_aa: CASSLDGTGNQPQHF; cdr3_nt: TGTGCCAGCAGCTTAGATGGGACAGGTAATCAGCCCCAGCATTTT
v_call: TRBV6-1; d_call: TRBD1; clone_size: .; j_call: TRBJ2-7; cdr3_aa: CASSEGGQGVVYEQYF; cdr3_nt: TGTGCCAGCAGTGAAGGAGGCCAGGGGGTCGTCTACGAGCAGTACTTC
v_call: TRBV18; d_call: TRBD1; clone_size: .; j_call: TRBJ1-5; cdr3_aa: CASSPGTGRGQPQHF; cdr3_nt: TGTGCCAGCTCACCCGGGACAGGGAGGGGTCAGCCCCAGCATTTT
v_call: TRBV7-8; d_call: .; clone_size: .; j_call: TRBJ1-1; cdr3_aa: CASSLADGGLNTEAFF; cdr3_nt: TGTGCCAGCAGCTTAGCCGACGGGGGATTGAACACTGAAGCTTTCTTT
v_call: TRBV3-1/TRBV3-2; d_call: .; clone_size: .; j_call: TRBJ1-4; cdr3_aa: CASSQVPEEKLFF; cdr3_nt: TGTGCCAGCAGCCAAGTTCCGGAGGAAAAACTGTTTTTT